This is a list of T cell receptor beta chains from one sample in a study of OX40 agonist ivuxolimab in advanced cancers. Profiled with immunoSEQ multiplex PCR; TCRdb holds only in-frame clones, not every one. The table lists roughly 80,000 clones, around 85% of them singletons, with about 0.6% in the top ten. The sample was CD4+ or CD8+ T cells sorted from blood, taken in a trial of the OX40 agonist ivuxolimab. The receptors originated from an adult with an advanced solid tumor such as melanoma, head and neck, liver or kidney cancer. The CDR3 runs from the conserved cysteine through the conserved F or W. Fields, in order: CDR3 DNA, CDR3 protein, J gene, D gene, V gene, clone size. D genes are given only for firm matches. Only some rows state a clone size, as once, few, many or a class for expanded clones.

TGTGCCAGCAGCCGCCTCGATACGCAGTATTTT,CASSRLDTQYF,TRBJ2-3,.,TRBV6-5,.
TGCAGCGTTGACCTTTTCCGGGGGAGGGAGACCCAGTACTTC,CSVDLFRGRETQYF,TRBJ2-5,.,TRBV29-1,once
TGCGCCAGCAGCTTGGCCGGGGGCAGGGATGGCGATGAGCAGTTCTTC,CASSLAGGRDGDEQFF,TRBJ2-1,.,TRBV5-1,.
TGTGCCAGCGGGGGGACGGGAGGGTACGAGCAGTACTTC,CASGGTGGYEQYF,TRBJ2-7,TRBD2,TRBV2,.
TGTGCCAGCAGCTCTACAGGGCCCTCCTCTGGAAACACCATATATTTT,CASSSTGPSSGNTIYF,TRBJ1-3,.,TRBV7-2,.
TGTGCCACCAGCAGGGGCAGTTGGCAGGGTCGTAATGAGCAGTTCTTC,CATSRGSWQGRNEQFF,TRBJ2-1,.,TRBV15,.
TGTGCCAGCTCACCTCCCGCGACAGGCTCCTCGGGCTATGGCTACACCTTC,CASSPPATGSSGYGYTF,TRBJ1-2,.,TRBV18,.
TGTGCCAGCAGTTTCGCGACACTGAACACTGAAGCTTTCTTT,CASSFATLNTEAFF,TRBJ1-1,.,TRBV6-6,.
TGCAGCGTCGACACTGGAAACCGACACGCGAACTATGGCTACACCTTC,CSVDTGNRHANYGYTF,TRBJ1-2,.,TRBV29-1,.
TGTGCCAGCAGCAAAGGAGTTGCGGGACAGAACAATTTCGAGCAGTACTTC,CASSKGVAGQNNFEQYF,TRBJ2-7,.,TRBV21-1,.
TGTGCCAGCAGTCCATACAGGGGCAAGATCCTCGAGCAGTACTTC,CASSPYRGKILEQYF,TRBJ2-7,TRBD1,TRBV27,.
TGTGCCTGGAGCCTGAACAGGGATGCATATGGCTACACCTTC,CAWSLNRDAYGYTF,TRBJ1-2,.,TRBV30,.
TGTGCCAGCAGCCCGTGGACGAACCCCACAGATACGCAGTATTTT,CASSPWTNPTDTQYF,TRBJ2-3,.,TRBV14,.
TGTGCCTGGTCGGCCGGGCCTTCCTACGAGCAGTACTTC,CAWSAGPSYEQYF,TRBJ2-7,.,TRBV30,.
TGTGCCAGCAGCGACGCCCCTAGGAGTTGGTACGAGCAGTACTTC,CASSDAPRSWYEQYF,TRBJ2-7,.,TRBV6-5,.
TGCAGCGTAAAGGGCATGCTCCTGGACACTGAAGCTTTCTTT,CSVKGMLLDTEAFF,TRBJ1-1,.,TRBV29-1,.
TGTGCCAGCAGCTTATCTCCAGGGGGGCGTGGGGAAAAACTGTTTTTT,CASSLSPGGRGEKLFF,TRBJ1-4,TRBD1,TRBV7-2,.
TGTGCCAGCACTGAGGGGGGTAGAACTAATGAAAAACTGTTTTTT,CASTEGGRTNEKLFF,TRBJ1-4,.,TRBV2,.
TGTGCCAGCAGCAATCAGGGGACAGGGGACTACTCCTACAATGAGCAGTTCTTC,CASSNQGTGDYSYNEQFF,TRBJ2-1,TRBD1,TRBV27,.
TGTGCCAGCAGCTTGTCAAGCGGATCCGGGGATACGCAGTATTTT,CASSLSSGSGDTQYF,TRBJ2-3,.,TRBV5-6,.
TGTGCCATCAGTGATACAGGAGTCTCTGGAAACACCATATATTTT,CAISDTGVSGNTIYF,TRBJ1-3,.,TRBV10-3,.
TGTGCCAGTAGTATCCTGACAGGGGCGGGTCAGCCCCAGCATTTT,CASSILTGAGQPQHF,TRBJ1-5,TRBD1,TRBV19,.
TGTGCCAGAAGCTCTTGGCAGGCCACTAACTATGGCTACACCTTC,CARSSWQATNYGYTF,TRBJ1-2,.,TRBV5-3,.
TGTGCCAGCAGTAAAGGACAGGACGCCAGCTACGAGCAGTACTTC,CASSKGQDASYEQYF,TRBJ2-7,TRBD1,TRBV25-1,.
TGTGCCAGCAGCTTACCCGGGGTTAGCTCTGGAAACACCATATATTTT,CASSLPGVSSGNTIYF,TRBJ1-3,.,TRBV11-2,.
TGTGCCAGCAGCCCCGTGGCAGGGAGCGAGCAGTACTTC,CASSPVAGSEQYF,TRBJ2-7,.,TRBV7-9,few
TGTGCCAGCAGCTTAATAACGGGGGGCCCAGAGACCCAGTACTTC,CASSLITGGPETQYF,TRBJ2-5,.,TRBV7-2,.
TGTGCCAGCAGCGTAGCTGGGATCATCGACAACACCGGGGAGCTGTTTTTT,CASSVAGIIDNTGELFF,TRBJ2-2,.,TRBV9,.
TGTGCCAGCAGCCCCGGTGGGGGGGTCGAATCTGGAAACACCATATATTTT,CASSPGGGVESGNTIYF,TRBJ1-3,.,TRBV7-3,few
TGTGCCAGCAGTGAAGTGGAACGGGGGGACCCTGAAGCTTTCTTT,CASSEVERGDPEAFF,TRBJ1-1,.,TRBV2,.
TGCGCCAGCAGCTTGAGAGGGGGGAATGAAAAACTGTTTTTT,CASSLRGGNEKLFF,TRBJ1-4,.,TRBV5-1,.
TGTGCCATCAGTGAGTCGTCACTAGCGGGGGGTGAGACCCAGTACTTC,CAISESSLAGGETQYF,TRBJ2-5,TRBD2,TRBV10-3,.
TGTGCCATCAGGGGACAGGGGTCCGACTCTGGGGCCAACGTCCTGACTTTC,CAIRGQGSDSGANVLTF,TRBJ2-6,TRBD1,TRBV10-3,.
TGTGCCAGCAGCTTAGGACAGACCGAGCAGTTCTTC,CASSLGQTEQFF,TRBJ2-1,.,TRBV7-2,.
TGTGCCAGCAGTTCCCAACGGGGGTATAATTCACCCCTCCACTTT,CASSSQRGYNSPLHF,TRBJ1-6,.,TRBV6-1,.
TGTGCCAGCAGTCCACATTATGACCCGGGACAGGGTAATGGCTACACCTTC,CASSPHYDPGQGNGYTF,TRBJ1-2,TRBD1,TRBV7-2,.
TGTGCCAGCAGCTCCAGGGGAACAGGCGTGAACACCGGGGAGCTGTTTTTT,CASSSRGTGVNTGELFF,TRBJ2-2,.,TRBV11-2,once